This passage covers 30 T cell receptor beta chains from one sample sequenced in a study of naive and memory T cell subsets. An equimolar mix of two oligonucleotides served as the beta constant-region primer for TRBC1 and TRBC2. TCRdb fed the UMI-ligation and nested PCR reads into MiXCR, producing one record per CDR3 protein. The data show about 85,000 distinct CDR3 sequences, around 13% seen once. The specimen sequenced was central memory CD4+ T cells from blood. The receptors stem from a human donor in good health.

In DNA, the CDR3 is TGTGCCAGCAGTTCCGGGACTAGCATGTCCTACGAGCAGTACTTC. Translated: CASSSGTSMSYEQYF. V usage is TRBV12-3 or TRBV12-4 and J usage is TRBJ2-7; TRBD2 aligns across 9 bases. CDR3 length: 15 residues. V lost 4 bases, J lost 1 base, and 5 bases stayed unmatched.

J is TRBJ1-4 and V is TRBV29-1; possibly TRBD1 for D (6 bases). The CDR3 spans 13 residues. Per germline, CDR1 SQVTM and CDR2 ANQGSEA. V dropped 7 bases and J dropped 3 bases, with 12 bases sitting between them. The CDR3 DNA is TGCAGCGCCGAAGAGGGGGCTAATGAAAAACTGTTTTTT. Translating gives CSAEEGANEKLFF.

This clonotype was picked up a small number of times. The chain combines TRBV3-1 with TRBJ1-4; D is perhaps TRBD1 (5 bases). Germline CDR1 is LGHDT and CDR2 is YNNKEL (reference sequence). The CDR3 sequence is 16 residues long. The V end lost 0 bases, the J end lost 6 bases, and 14 bases lay between the germline ends. The CDR3 coding sequence is TGTGCCAGCAGCCAAGATACGCCGTGGGGGGATGAAAAACTGTTTTTT. Encoded protein: CASSQDTPWGDEKLFF.

This clonotype was detected only a few times. This chain connects TRBV24-1 to TRBJ2-7, with D possibly being TRBD2 (6 bases). Germline-derived CDR1 and CDR2 are KGHDR and SFDVKD. Trimming shortened V by 5 bases and J by 6 bases, and 13 bases separated the two germline ends. The CDR3 loop spans 13 amino acids. The CDR3 DNA sequence: TGTGCCACCAGTGCCGCGGGACGATCCGAGCAGTACTTC. This gives the protein CATSAAGRSEQYF.

This clonotype was detected ten times or more. The V call is TRBV28, the J call TRBJ2-4; D gene uncertain. The CDR3 is 15 residues long. The ends were cut back, 3 bases at V and 0 bases at J, with 9 bases in the middle. Germline values: CDR1 MDHEN, CDR2 SYDVKM. The CDR3 DNA sequence: TGTGCCAGCAGTTTTAAGCGATTAGCCAAAAACATTCAGTACTTC. Encoded protein: CASSFKRLAKNIQYF.

The chain carries TRBV20-1 and TRBJ2-7, with TRBD1 matching 8 bases. Looked up from germline, CDR1 is DFQATT and CDR2 is SNEGSKA (reference sequence). There are 15 residues in the CDR3. Trimming took 4 bases from V and 0 from J; bases not matched to a gene: 8. The DNA of the CDR3 is TGCAGTGCTACCTACGGACAGGGCCCCTCCTACGAGCAGTACTTC. This sequence encodes CSATYGQGPSYEQYF.

The sample holds a few counts of this clonotype. The chain carries TRBV28 and TRBJ2-1, with 8 positions matching TRBD2. J gave up 1 base and V 6 bases, and 2 bases lay outside the gene matches. The CDR3 runs 14 residues. The germline V gene encodes CDR1 MDHEN and CDR2 SYDVKM. The CDR3 DNA reads as TGTGCCAGCAGAGGACTAGCTTCCTACAATGAGCAGTTCTTC. Its translation is CASRGLASYNEQFF.

This clonotype was counted at least ten times. J is TRBJ1-1 and V is TRBV6-5; 8 positions match TRBD1. This CDR3 has 15 amino acids. Germline values: CDR1 MNHEY, CDR2 SVGAGI. After removal of 8 bases from V and 4 bases from J, the junction contained 12 bases not matched to a gene. The CDR3 coding sequence is TGTGCCAGCTTGAGACTGGACAGGGCCTCCACTGAAGCTTTCTTT. Its protein is CASLRLDRASTEAFF.

This chain connects TRBV2 to TRBJ2-1; D remains unclear. V was shortened by 4 bases and J by 9 bases, with 13 bases between the two germline ends. This CDR3 is built from 13 residues. The germline V gene encodes CDR1 SNHLY and CDR2 FYNNEI. For the CDR3, the DNA is TGTGCCAGCAGTGTTGTCCTACCCGGTGAGCAGTTCTTC. Protein sequence: CASSVVLPGEQFF.

The chain links TRBV28 to TRBJ1-1; 8 nucleotides align to TRBD1. CDR1 is MDHEN and CDR2 is SYDVKM in the germline V gene. The length of the CDR3 is 13 residues. J gave up 3 bases and V 6 bases, and 3 bases lay outside the gene matches. CDR3 sequence reads: CASSQGADTEAFF. The CDR3 region has the DNA TGTGCCAGCAGCCAGGGGGCGGACACTGAAGCTTTCTTT.

This clonotype was seen a handful of times. The chain recombines TRBV15 with TRBJ2-1; possibly TRBD1 or TRBD2 for D (5 bases each). Trimming took 5 bases from V and 0 from J, leaving 17 bases between them. CDR3 size: 17 residues. Per the germline V gene, CDR1 is LNHNV and CDR2 is YYDKDF (reference sequence). CDR3 bases: TGTGCCACCAGCTTACGACCGGGGCCGAGCTCCTACAATGAGCAGTTCTTC. Protein: CATSLRPGPSSYNEQFF. The full variable domain, completed using reference TRBV15 and TRBJ2-1, is DAMVIQNPRYQVTQFGKPVTLSCSQTLNHNVMYWYQQKSSQAPKLLFHYYDKDFNNEADTPDNFQSRRPNTSFCFLDIRSPGLGDTAMYLCATSLRPGPSSYNEQFFGPGTRLTVL.

This clonotype was detected only a few times. This chain connects TRBV5-5 to TRBJ1-2; D remains ambiguous. This CDR3 is 14 amino acids long. Germline V CDR1 and CDR2: SGHKS, YYEKEE (reference sequence). Trimming removed 1 base at V and 8 bases at J, with 15 bases between. This CDR3 reads CASSLYSPGEGYTF. The CDR3 DNA reads TGTGCCAGCAGCTTGTACTCCCCCGGCGAGGGCTACACCTTC. Drawing the rest from reference TRBV5-5 and TRBJ1-2, the complete variable domain is DAGVTQSPTHLIKTRGQQVTLRCSPISGHKSVSWYQQVLGQGPQFIFQYYEKEERGRGNFPDRFSARQFPNYSSELNVNALLLGDSALYLCASSLYSPGEGYTFGSGTRLTVV.

V usage is TRBV7-2 and J usage is TRBJ2-1; 9 nucleotides agree with TRBD1. Unmatched junction bases numbered 6, after V lost 6 bases and J lost 0 bases. CDR1 SGHTA and CDR2 FQGNSA come from the germline V gene. The CDR3 is 16 residues long. The chain's CDR3 is CASRGQGLSSYNEQFF. DNA of the CDR3: TGTGCCAGCAGGGGACAGGGTTTGAGCTCCTACAATGAGCAGTTCTTC.

This clonotype was seen only a few times. The rearrangement uses TRBV7-8 and TRBJ2-5; 8 nucleotides line up with TRBD1. The CDR3 has 17 residues. Germline trimming cut 6 bases from V and 5 bases from J; bases unmatched to any gene: 17. Germline loops: CDR1 SGHVS, CDR2 FQNEAQ. The CDR3 spells CASSPRTGKYHSETQYF. CDR3 coding DNA: TGTGCCAGCAGTCCGAGGACAGGGAAATACCATTCTGAGACCCAGTACTTC. The complete variable domain, with remaining parts taken from reference TRBV7-8 and TRBJ2-5, reads GAGVSQSPRYKVAKRGQDVALRCDPISGHVSLFWYQQALGQGPEFLTYFQNEAQLDKSGLPSDRFFAERPEGSVSTLKIQRTQQEDSAVYLCASSPRTGKYHSETQYFGPGTRLLVL.

This clonotype was counted at least ten times. The rearrangement links TRBV10-3 to TRBJ2-5; no reliable D call. CDR3 length equals 14 residues. Germline V gene lookup returns CDR1 ENHRY and CDR2 SYGVKD. Deletions cut 3 bases from V and 1 base from J, with 9 bases between. The CDR3: CAISDIQTQETQYF. Here the CDR3 DNA reads TGTGCCATCAGTGATATACAGACCCAAGAGACCCAGTACTTC.

V usage is TRBV10-3 and J usage is TRBJ2-2, with unresolved D. The germline gives CDR1 ENHRY, CDR2 SYGVKD. The CDR3 covers 14 residues. Trimming pared 6 bases from V and 4 bases from J, leaving 12 bases between. CDR3 in amino acids: CAISGDGTTGELFF. DNA of the CDR3: TGTGCCATCAGCGGAGACGGTACCACCGGGGAGCTGTTTTTT.

This clonotype was seen ten or more times. This chain uses TRBV10-2 with TRBJ1-6, with D perhaps matching TRBD1 (6 bases). Germline lookup yields CDR1 WSHSY and CDR2 SAAADI. V was trimmed by 5 bases and J by 11 bases, leaving 16 bases between them. The CDR3 consists of 14 residues. The CDR3, as DNA: TGCGCCAGCAGTCAGGCCCTCAGGGGTCCACCCCTCCACTTT. Its translation is CASSQALRGPPLHF.

In the case of this clonotype: At one of its ends the junction is not consistent with the germline gene, which may arise from a read error. The CDR3 protein is CASSYYGNSEAFF. Here the CDR3 DNA reads TGTGCCAGCAGTTACTACGGGAACTCTGAAGCTTTCTTT. The V gene is TRBV6-2 or TRBV6-3, the J gene TRBJ1-1; no reliable D call. Germline values: CDR1 MNHEY, CDR2 SVGEGT. The CDR3 runs 13 residues.

There are a few counts of this clonotype. This sequence joins TRBV5-1 and TRBJ1-3, with 7 bases lining up with TRBD1. In germline, CDR1 is SGHRS, CDR2 YFSETQ. V dropped 0 bases and J dropped 5; count of bases not matched to a gene: 5. There are 15 residues in the CDR3. The CDR3 loop is CASSLGQGDRNTIYF. CDR3 DNA sequence: TGCGCCAGCAGCTTGGGACAGGGTGATAGAAACACCATATATTTT.

This clonotype was detected a few times. J is TRBJ1-4 and V is TRBV2, with D hard to call. CDR3 size: 12 residues. Per the germline V gene, CDR1 is SNHLY and CDR2 is FYNNEI. V dropped 4 bases and J dropped 6 bases, with 6 bases sitting between them. This CDR3 is CASSGTDEKLFF. DNA for the CDR3: TGTGCCAGCAGTGGTACGGATGAAAAACTGTTTTTT.

This clonotype was detected ten times or more. The chain links TRBV7-9 to TRBJ1-2; 9 bases line up with TRBD1. The CDR3 has 15 residues. V dropped 1 base and J dropped 3; count of bases not matched to a gene: 3. Germline CDR1 is SEHNR and CDR2 is FQNEAQ (reference sequence). CDR3 in amino acids: CASSLGQGDYYGYTF. As DNA, the CDR3 is TGTGCCAGCAGCTTAGGACAGGGGGACTACTATGGCTACACCTTC.

The J gene is TRBJ2-1, the V gene TRBV12-3 or TRBV12-4; 10 bases line up with TRBD2. J lost 8 bases, V lost 2 bases, and 9 bases had no gene match. This CDR3 has 16 residues. The CDR3 spells CASSLRELAGVDEQFF. The CDR3 DNA is TGTGCCAGCAGTTTACGAGAGCTAGCGGGAGTGGATGAGCAGTTCTTC.

This clonotype was recorded at least ten times. The chain uses TRBV5-1 and TRBJ2-1; 10 nucleotides agree with TRBD2. V dropped 0 bases and J dropped 6; count of bases not matched to a gene: 9. Germline lookup yields CDR1 SGHRS and CDR2 YFSETQ. The CDR3 loop spans 17 amino acids. The CDR3 bases are TGCGCCAGCAGCTTGGGTTCTGGGACTAGCGTTGTCAATGAGCAGTTCTTC. It codes for CASSLGSGTSVVNEQFF.

The chain uses TRBV7-2 and TRBJ2-6; D is uncertain. Between the trimmed V and J ends, which lost 3 bases and 0 bases, there was a span of 9 bases. Germline values: CDR1 SGHTA, CDR2 FQGNSA. CDR3 length: 16 amino acids. The DNA of the CDR3 is TGTGCCAGCAGCTTGAAGACCCTCTCTGGGGCCAACGTCCTGACTTTC. Residues: CASSLKTLSGANVLTF. The complete variable domain, with remaining parts taken from reference TRBV7-2 and TRBJ2-6, reads GAGVSQSPSNKVTEKGKDVELRCDPISGHTALYWYRQSLGQGLEFLIYFQGNSAPDKSGLPSDRFSAERTGGSVSTLTIQRTQQEDSAVYLCASSLKTLSGANVLTFGAGSRLTVL.

This chain joins TRBV6-5 and TRBJ2-1, with D possibly TRBD2 on 6 matching bases. The CDR3 is made up of 14 amino acids. Trimming cost V 7 bases and J 2 bases, with 12 bases left between them. Germline V gene sequence: CDR1 MNHEY, CDR2 SVGAGI. The CDR3 coding sequence is TGTGCCAGCACCGATAGCGGCCCCTACAATGAGCAGTTCTTC. Protein product: CASTDSGPYNEQFF.

The J gene is TRBJ1-4, the V gene TRBV5-1, with 7 bases aligning to TRBD1. The CDR3 length is 15 residues. Looked up from germline, CDR1 is SGHRS and CDR2 is YFSETQ. After removal of 4 bases from V and 6 bases from J, the junction contained 9 bases not matched to a gene. CDR3 DNA: TGCGCCAGCAGCGGATTAACAGGGGCAGATGAAAAACTGTTTTTT. Translated: CASSGLTGADEKLFF.

This chain uses TRBV20-1 with TRBJ1-1; a weak D match, TRBD1 (5 bases). CDR3 length: 14 amino acids. The germline V gene encodes CDR1 DFQATT and CDR2 SNEGSKA (reference sequence). V gave up 1 base and J gave up 7 bases, with 16 bases separating them. The DNA of the CDR3 is TGCAGTGCTAGAGTGGGACGTGGACTCTTTGAAGCTTTCTTT. It translates to CSARVGRGLFEAFF.

J is TRBJ1-5 and V is TRBV10-3; 7 nucleotides match TRBD1. CDR1 and CDR2 from the germline V gene are ENHRY and SYGVKD. V was pared by 6 bases and J by 2 bases, with 10 bases of the junction left unmatched. There are 16 residues in the CDR3. CDR3 in amino acids: CAISPDRVVGNQPQHF. For the CDR3, the DNA is TGTGCCATCAGCCCTGACAGGGTGGTGGGCAATCAGCCCCAGCATTTT.

This clonotype was counted at least ten times. CDR3 sequence reads: CSVETSDEQYF. CDR3 DNA: TGCAGCGTTGAGACGAGCGACGAGCAGTACTTC. V is TRBV29-1 and J is TRBJ2-7, with D hard to call. V lost 3 bases and J 5 bases, leaving 8 bases between the germline ends. The CDR3 is 11 residues long. Per the germline V gene, CDR1 is SQVTM and CDR2 is ANQGSEA.

This clonotype was detected only a few times. The rearrangement links TRBV6-5 to TRBJ1-6, with 7 nucleotides matching TRBD1. The CDR3 consists of 15 residues. With V trimmed by 5 bases and J by 8 bases, 9 bases remained unmatched. Germline values: CDR1 MNHEY, CDR2 SVGAGI. For the CDR3, the DNA is TGTGCCAGCAGTCTACAGGGGATGGGTGATTCACCCCTCCACTTT. It specifies CASSLQGMGDSPLHF.